The 11 T cell receptor beta chains below all came from one sample that was sequenced in a study of blood T cell repertoires in COVID-19 (dated by TCRdb to the early 2020s). Libraries were made using the immunoSEQ multiplex PCR assay. Imported from immuneACCESS, the table was reduced by TCRdb to in-frame sequences with V and J called. These copies leave out some clones; in studies compared against another copy, an unresolved V gene accounts for under half, and the cause of the remainder is not known. This sample holds about 270,000 clones; roughly nine tenths were observed only once. The ten top clones hold about 2.2% of the sample. Material: PBMCs or T cells enriched from blood (not recorded which). These receptors were taken from a woman under 30 who had recovered from COVID-19.

The chain is built from TRBV7-8 and TRBJ1-1; the D gene is possibly TRBD1 (5 bases). CDR1 and CDR2 from the germline V gene are SGHVS and FQNEAQ. CDR3 length: 14 amino acids. V was shortened by 5 bases and J by 1 base, with 11 bases between the two germline ends. CDR3 protein: CASSGGTGNTEAFF. The CDR3, as DNA: TGTGCCAGCAGCGGGGGGACGGGGAACACTGAAGCTTTCTTT.

The chain has TRBV15 and TRBJ1-4; D call uncertain. The CDR3 contains 15 residues. The V end was cut by 8 bases, the J end by 0 bases, with 13 bases between. The V gene's germline CDR1 is LNHNV and CDR2 YYDKDF (reference sequence). Written as DNA, the CDR3 is TGTGCCACCCGGGAGGATGGGCCAACTAATGAAAAACTGTTTTTT. It is translated as CATREDGPTNEKLFF.

The V gene is TRBV7-9, the J gene TRBJ1-2, with TRBD1 matching over 9 bases. V lost 5 bases and J lost 4; bases outside the gene matches: 8. CDR1 SEHNR and CDR2 FQNEAQ come from the germline V gene (reference sequence). The CDR3 length is 15 residues. The CDR3 spells CASSPDRGQIYGYTF. The CDR3 nucleotides are TGTGCCAGCAGCCCGGACAGGGGTCAAATCTATGGCTACACCTTC.

The rearrangement joins TRBV20-1 to TRBJ1-5; the D is unclear. Germline V gives CDR1 DFQATT, CDR2 SNEGSKA (reference sequence). CDR3 length: 14 amino acids. The ends were cut back, 3 bases at V and 4 bases at J, with 13 bases in the middle. Written as DNA, the CDR3 is TGCAGTGCTAGTATTGGCGGTCCTAATCAGCCCCAGCATTTT. The encoded protein is CSASIGGPNQPQHF.

This clone was counted many times. The chain uses TRBV7-9 and TRBJ2-3; 7 nucleotides match TRBD1. This CDR3 spans 17 amino acids. Trimming removed 4 bases from V and 0 bases from J; junction bases left unmatched: 10. In germline, CDR1 is SEHNR, CDR2 FQNEAQ (reference sequence). The CDR3 DNA sequence: TGTGCCAGCAGCTCGCGCGTAGGGGGCCTCAGCACAGATACGCAGTATTTT. Translation: CASSSRVGGLSTDTQYF.

This sequence joins TRBV4-2 and TRBJ1-2, with D possibly being TRBD1 (5 bases). This CDR3 region has 12 residues. Trimming pared 5 bases from V and 11 bases from J, leaving 15 bases between. The germline V gene encodes CDR1 LGHNA and CDR2 YNFKEQ. The CDR3 loop reads CASSEVRGGYTF. The CDR3 DNA reads as TGTGCCAGCAGCGAAGTTCGGGGGGGTTACACCTTC.

CDR3 loop: CASSEAGTGGLYEAFF. In nucleotides, the CDR3 is TGTGCCAGCAGTGAAGCGGGGACAGGGGGGCTGTATGAAGCTTTCTTT. The V and J genes are TRBV6-1 and TRBJ1-1; 11 bases fit TRBD1. CDR3 size: 16 residues. Germline assignment: CDR1 MNHNS and CDR2 SASEGT. V was clipped by 0 bases and J by 7 bases; unmatched bases: 7.

The chain recombines TRBV4-1 with TRBJ1-2; the match to TRBD1 covers 8 bases. V gave up 4 bases and J gave up 4 bases; unmatched junction bases: 11. The CDR3 extends over 16 amino acids. Germline assignment: CDR1 MGHRA and CDR2 YSYEKL. The CDR3 DNA follows: TGCGCCAGCAGCCTAGTATCGGGACAGGTGGGCTATGGCTACACCTTC. Its protein is CASSLVSGQVGYGYTF.

The rearrangement links TRBV19 to TRBJ2-3, with D possibly matching TRBD1 (5 bases). Germline V gene sequence: CDR1 LNHDA, CDR2 SQIVND (reference sequence). Trimming removed 3 bases at V and 1 base at J, with 17 bases between. CDR3 length: 17 residues. CDR3 nucleotide sequence: TGTGCCAGTAGTATCCCTCCAACAGGAAGAGGCACAGATACGCAGTATTTT. Its translation is CASSIPPTGRGTDTQYF.

V gene TRBV12-5 combines with J gene TRBJ2-1, with D perhaps TRBD2 (6 bases). V was shortened by 6 bases and J by 0 bases, with 9 bases between the two germline ends. This CDR3 is built from 14 residues. CDR1 and CDR2 from the germline V gene are LGHNT and FRNRAP. This chain's CDR3 is CASGGGSSYNEQFF. The CDR3 nucleotides read TGTGCTAGTGGGGGGGGTAGCTCCTACAATGAGCAGTTCTTC. Variable domain in full (rest from reference TRBV12-5 and TRBJ2-1): DARVTQTPRHKVTEMGQEVTMRCQPILGHNTVFWYRQTMMQGLELLAYFRNRAPLDDSGMPKDRFSAEMPDATLATLKIQPSEPRDSAVYFCASGGGSSYNEQFFGPGTRLTVL.

This clone was observed a single time. The rearrangement links TRBV27 to TRBJ1-2, with TRBD1 as a possible D gene (6 bases). The ends were cut back, 6 bases at V and 1 base at J, with 18 bases in the middle. Per the germline V gene, CDR1 is MNHEY and CDR2 is SMNVEV (reference sequence). CDR3 size: 16 residues. The CDR3 DNA is TGTGCCAGCAGAACCGGCGGGGGCCCAGATAACTATGGCTACACCTTC. It encodes CASRTGGGPDNYGYTF.